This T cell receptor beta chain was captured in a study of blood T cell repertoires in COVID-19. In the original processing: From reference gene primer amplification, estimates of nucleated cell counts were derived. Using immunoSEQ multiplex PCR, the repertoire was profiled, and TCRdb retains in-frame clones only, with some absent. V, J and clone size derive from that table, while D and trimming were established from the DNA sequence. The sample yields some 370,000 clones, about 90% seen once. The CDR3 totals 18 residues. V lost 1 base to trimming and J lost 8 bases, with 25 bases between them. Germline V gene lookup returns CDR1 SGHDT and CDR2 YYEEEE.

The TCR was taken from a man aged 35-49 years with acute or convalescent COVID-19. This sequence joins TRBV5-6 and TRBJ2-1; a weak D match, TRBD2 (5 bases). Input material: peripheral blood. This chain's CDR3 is CASSLMIIRGAVIDEQFF. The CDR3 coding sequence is TGTGCCAGCAGCTTGATGATCATTCGGGGAGCGGTCATTGATGAGCAGTTCTTC.